The sequence of this T cell receptor (beta chain) was determined in a study of cytomegalovirus exposure and HLA in healthy donors (dated by TCRdb to 2016 to 2017). As for the study more broadly: An earlier analysis of some 600 of the donors reported 276 Gb of sequence data and 117 million unique TCR beta sequences obtained from 180 million or so T cells. About five DR-DQ haplotypes were treated as single units for association and clustering because of strong linkage in the cohort. The genetic ancestry cluster associated with self-reported Caucasian donors included 65% to 90% of the 300 to 450 genotyped donors. In the later analysis, no new phenotypic data were used to find candidate immune exposures; instead, reliance was placed on TCR beta sequences and their occurrence across donors. All discovery cohort repertoires had been generated using a single sequencing platform. In an earlier analysis of roughly 540 of the donors, high-throughput TCR beta sequencing was used to judge whether each TCR beta V gene segment behaved as functional or pseudogenic. An early release that covered more than 550 HLA-typed donors contained around 300 gigabases of sequencing data and tens of millions of unique TCR sequences. To predict cytomegalovirus infection status, the study brought together high-throughput TCR immunosequencing, statistical association of individual TCRs with disease status, and machine learning. A later analysis re-examined previously published TCR beta repertoires from more than 550 donors and added high-resolution HLA genotyping to investigate patterns of TCR occurrence. Besides the first cohort of under 700 subjects, a separate validation cohort made up of around 120 different subjects was used. Using immunosequencing, the study profiled T cell repertoires from some 670 subjects and related those repertoires to cytomegalovirus serostatus. The study was designed to test whether signatures of past pathogen exposure could be identified by cataloging public T cell receptors. A later genetic analysis used genome-wide SNP genotypes for about 65% of the roughly 700 donors, treating that subset as a discovery cohort. Typing coverage varied by locus: about 629-640 donors for A, B, C, DRB1 and DQB1; roughly 520 for DQA1; approximately 610 for DPA1; more than 450 for DPB1. Both class I and class II loci were covered by HLA typing, at four-digit resolution. On average, roughly 240,000 unique TCR beta nucleotide sequences were sequenced per donor among fewer than 500 genotyped donors of the cohort, with roughly 19% of those sequences being non-productive. Donor age, sex, ethnicity and CMV serostatus were collected together with the repertoire data.

The cohort comprised hundreds of healthy bone marrow donors. Cohort members were all nominally healthy when sampled, although unrecorded immune exposures were likely present. The donor was CMV seronegative and belonged to the group of 380 or so seronegative cohort members. A peripheral blood sample was collected from each donor, and TCR beta sequencing was performed on peripheral blood mononuclear cells. Genomic DNA extraction from the blood cell samples was performed with the Qiagen DNeasy Blood Extraction Kit. The germline V gene yields SGDLS for CDR1 and YYNGEE for CDR2. Trimming removed 3 bases from V and 4 bases from J, leaving 11 bases between the germline ends. The CDR3 contains 14 residues, cysteine and phenylalanine counted. CDR3 DNA only is kept here, 42 bases in frame from base 1. A remark on this clone: Its antigen is currently not known.

General conclusions and limits of the study: A further reported finding was that TCR beta sequences accurately predicted the HLA-A and HLA-B alleles for most subjects in the first cohort. Because counts were too low, roughly 17 rarely observed V segments, including chromosome 9 orphons, were left out of the earlier analysis of a few hundred of the donors. According to a later analysis, parvovirus B19, influenza, CMV and Epstein-Barr virus appeared linked to several top co-occurrence clusters. A later genetic analysis associated a missense DCLRE1C variant with V-gene and J-gene trimming of TCR beta chains, and an independent cohort replicated the association. In a later analysis, HLA-associated TCR beta chains were found to be more clonally expanded and to have lower generation probabilities than equally common non-associated chains. Specific HLA alleles were associated with around 18,000 TCR beta sequences at a false discovery rate of 0.05 in a later analysis. Roughly uniform sequencing depth across donors was assumed in presence/absence analyses, although this assumption may not hold. According to the authors, the approach could potentially be generalized to other disease states and immunological phenotypes. In an earlier analysis of roughly 560 of the donors, most TCR beta V segments were observed in productive rearrangements about 87% or about 30% of the time, broadly matching IMGT annotations. Some IMGT-functional V segments, including TRBV6-2 and TRBV6-3, could not be told apart with the 87-base-pair reads, so those segments were excluded. According to a later analysis, TCR association rates differed among HLA loci, with DRB1 alleles showing the most associated TCRs and HLA-C alleles showing the fewest. Strong co-occurrence of HLA alleles, especially DR and DQ, made assigning TCR associations to individual alleles difficult. In a later genetic analysis, fewer N-insertions in productive TCRs were reported among donors in an Asian-associated ancestry cluster than the roughly 710-donor mean. A few of the identified cytomegalovirus-associated TCR beta chains were confirmed in vitro to be specific for cytomegalovirus antigens. The sequencing pipeline was judged likely to have produced a cluster of highly shared sequence variants as a technical artifact. Most TCR sequences were seen in very few donors, while some public TCRs were found in many individuals. In a later analysis, most CMV-associated TCR beta chains were found to appear HLA-restricted, with HLA associations seemingly driven largely by CMV exposure. Because HLA typing was missing for some donors at each locus, association tests included only the typed subset. For the cohort, immune exposure information was limited to CMV serostatus. Correlated functional status among segregating V segments might reflect linkage disequilibrium, but an unknown experimental factor could not be ruled out. Only TCR beta chains were sequenced in this cohort, and the absence of alpha or paired-chain data limited detectable features. The classifier was reported to diagnose cytomegalovirus status with high specificity and sensitivity in both the original cohort and the validation cohort. The study listed over 150 TCR beta chains as associated with cytomegalovirus.

Libraries were made using the immunoSEQ multiplex PCR assay. A mixture of 60 forward primers for TCR Vbeta segments and 13 reverse primers for TCR Jbeta segments was used in the multiplex PCR. The CDR3 region of rearranged TCR beta genes was amplified from genomic DNA with a multiplex PCR assay. The Illumina HiSeq System was used to sequence the amplified TCR beta libraries as 87-base-pair reads. Concerning the study's data processing: A later analysis counted 75 million to 100 million unique TCR beta chains across the 500 to 850 repertoires, and roughly 9.9 million of these chains were shared by at least two donors. A nearest-neighbor algorithm error-corrected the raw reads and collapsed the reads into unique sequences, merging closely related sequences to remove PCR and sequencing errors. To assign V, D and J gene segments, CDR3 sequences were aligned to IMGT reference sequences. Each retained sequence needed at least a six-nucleotide match to both a V gene segment and a J gene segment. A rearrangement was called productive if the CDR3 had no stop codons and remained in frame with V and J, and every other rearrangement was called non-productive. Following IMGT convention, CDR3 was defined as the stretch from the second conserved V-encoded cysteine to the conserved J-encoded phenylalanine. The earlier analysis of about 610 of the donors excluded any sequence lacking an unambiguous match to a single V gene segment. In an earlier analysis of 500 to 750 of the donors, V segments were called functional above 56.7% productive rearrangements and were called segregating when the between-donor standard deviation exceeded 5%. A statistical classification framework was built to diagnose cytomegalovirus status from the catalog of TCR beta chain sequences. V and J gene assignment, in a later analysis, came from comparing TCR nucleotide sequences with IMGT/GENE-DB human TR gene sequences. In a later analysis, CDR3 sequences and most-parsimonious VDJ recombination scenarios were assigned using the TCRdist pipeline. In a later analysis, every TCR beta chain was defined by the combination of its CDR3 amino acid sequence and its V-gene family, and reads without a unique V-gene family were dropped. In a later analysis, approximately 640 highly shared, low-generation-probability nucleotide sequences were removed to address suspected cross-contamination and a sequencing artifact. In a later analysis, a clonal expansion index was calculated for each public chain from normalized within-repertoire ranks of inferred template counts. In a later analysis, generation probabilities were computed using a VDJ recombination model fitted to out-of-frame rearrangements, and the results were checked against IGoR. In a later analysis, TCR-TCR, TCR-HLA and TCR-CMV co-occurrence was scored with hypergeometric tests, and a repertoire-size bias correction was applied to TCR pairs. To estimate false discovery rates, a later analysis permuted the HLA or CMV assignments 20 times. In a later analysis, co-occurring TCRs were grouped with DBSCAN, and TCRdist sequence similarity was added when clustering was performed within HLA-allele-positive subsets. Repertoires with fewer than 30,000 or more than 120,000 public chains were left out of co-occurrence clustering, as were about five repertoires with anomalous nucleotide sharing. TCRdb mirrors the immuneACCESS table, restricted to in-frame sequences. Some clones are absent from its copies; in checked studies, under half trace to an unresolved V gene, and the reason for the others is unknown. V and J calls and clone size are as listed in that table; D and trimming were resolved from the DNA. This sample's listing comprises about 46,000 clones. Clones ranked in the top ten supply under 1.4% of the sample.

The receptor comes from a middle-aged woman in good health and CMV-seronegative. The rearranged segments are TRBV9 and TRBJ2-1; a weak D assignment points to TRBD2 (6 bases agree). Sequencing input: PBMCs. The DNA sequence follows: TGTGCCAGCAGCGAAGACGGGGGATACAATGAGCAGTTCTTC. Its translation is CASSEDGGYNEQFF.